One sample yielded the 27 T cell receptor beta chains listed below, sequenced in a study of blood T cell repertoires in COVID-19. Assay used: immunoSEQ multiplex PCR; TCRdb lists only in-frame clones, some missing. This table holds about 190,000 clones, under 85% found once. Sequenced material: peripheral blood. Receptors originate from a woman aged 35 to 49 with acute or convalescent COVID-19.

The genes are TRBV18 and TRBJ1-2; D uncertain. Trimming removed 1 base at V and 8 bases at J, with 17 bases between. The CDR3 has 15 residues. CDR1 and CDR2 from the germline V gene are KGHSH and LQKENI. CDR3 in DNA: TGTGCCAGCTCACCACGGAGTCTCAATGAGGGAGGCTACACCTTC. It specifies CASSPRSLNEGGYTF. Full variable domain (outside the CDR3, taken from reference TRBV18 and TRBJ1-2): NAGVMQNPRHLVRRRGQEARLRCSPMKGHSHVYWYRQLPEEGLKFMVYLQKENIIDESGMPKERFSAEFPKEGPSILRIQQVVRGDSAAYFCASSPRSLNEGGYTFGSGTRLTVV.

J is TRBJ1-1 and V is TRBV7-9; TRBD1 matches at 9 bases. V gave up 5 bases and J gave up 3 bases; unmatched junction bases: 4. Germline CDR1 is SEHNR and CDR2 is FQNEAQ (reference sequence). This CDR3 comprises 14 residues. The CDR3 reads CASSLWTGDTEAFF. DNA of the CDR3: TGTGCCAGCAGCCTGTGGACAGGGGACACTGAAGCTTTCTTT.

The CDR3 spells CASSDGQGAYEQYF. DNA for the CDR3: TGTGCCAGCAGCGACGGACAGGGGGCTTACGAGCAGTACTTC. The V and J genes are TRBV5-6 and TRBJ2-7, with 11 bases aligning to TRBD1. The junction had 4 bases not matched to a gene; V was cut back by 4 bases and J by 4 bases. Germline values: CDR1 SGHDT, CDR2 YYEEEE. CDR3 length: 14 residues.

The chain combines TRBV6-1 with TRBJ1-2; 9 nucleotides line up with TRBD1. This CDR3 is 15 amino acids long. With V trimmed by 2 bases and J by 11 bases, 12 bases remained unmatched. Per the germline V gene, CDR1 is MNHNS and CDR2 is SASEGT. CDR3 DNA: TGTGCCAGCAGTGAATCGACAGGGGGGACCGCAACGTACACCTTC. Its translation: CASSESTGGTATYTF.

This chain links TRBV7-9 with TRBJ1-1, with a tentative D call TRBD1 (6 bases). This CDR3 region has 12 residues. Trimming shortened V by 5 bases and J by 2 bases, and 6 bases separated the two germline ends. CDR1 SEHNR and CDR2 FQNEAQ come from the germline V gene (reference sequence). The CDR3 coding sequence is TGTGCCAGCAGCGGGACAAACACTGAAGCTTTCTTT. Protein: CASSGTNTEAFF.

The J gene is TRBJ2-3, the V gene TRBV27, with 8 bases aligning to TRBD2. V lost 6 bases, J lost 5 bases, and 10 bases stayed unmatched. The CDR3 totals 15 residues. Germline lookup yields CDR1 MNHEY and CDR2 SMNVEV (reference sequence). CDR3: CASSTGLAGVDTQYF. CDR3 DNA sequence: TGTGCCAGCAGCACGGGCCTAGCGGGCGTAGATACGCAGTATTTT.

V usage is TRBV12-3 or TRBV12-4 and J usage is TRBJ2-3, with 7 positions matching TRBD1. The ends lost 6 bases at V and 3 bases at J; junction bases unmatched: 3. This CDR3 contains 13 residues. The CDR3 sequence is CASSKTGTDTQYF. The CDR3 region has the DNA TGTGCCAGCAGCAAGACAGGGACAGATACGCAGTATTTT.

The rearrangement uses TRBV2 and TRBJ2-1, with 10 bases that match TRBD1. The CDR3 is made up of 14 amino acids. V shed 8 bases, J shed 4 bases, and the junction held 5 bases outside the gene matches. Per the germline V gene, CDR1 is SNHLY and CDR2 is FYNNEI. The CDR3 here is CASPGTGDYNEQFF. The CDR3 DNA reads TGTGCCAGCCCCGGGACAGGGGATTACAATGAGCAGTTCTTC. Filled out from reference TRBV2 and TRBJ2-1, the complete variable domain reads EPEVTQTPSHQVTQMGQEVILRCVPISNHLYFYWYRQILGQKVEFLVSFYNNEISEKSEIFDDQFSVERPDGSNFTLKIRSTKLEDSAMYFCASPGTGDYNEQFFGPGTRLTVL.

The V gene is TRBV7-3, the J gene TRBJ2-1, with TRBD2 matching over 11 bases. From germline, CDR1 is SGHTA and CDR2 FQGTGA. Losses at the gene ends were 5 bases for V and 7 bases for J; bases not matched to a gene: 7. The CDR3 covers 15 residues. The CDR3 reads CASSPGLAATNEQFF. For the CDR3, the DNA is TGTGCCAGCAGCCCGGGACTAGCGGCGACTAATGAGCAGTTCTTC. Filled out from reference TRBV7-3 and TRBJ2-1, the complete variable domain reads GAGVSQTPSNKVTEKGKYVELRCDPISGHTALYWYRQSLGQGPEFLIYFQGTGAADDSGLPNDRFFAVRPEGSVSTLKIQRTERGDSAVYLCASSPGLAATNEQFFGPGTRLTVL.

The chain carries TRBV14 and TRBJ1-4; D remains ambiguous. Germline values: CDR1 SGHDN, CDR2 FVKESK. Trimming stripped 3 bases from V and 8 bases from J, with 13 bases between. CDR3 length: 14 amino acids. CDR3 in DNA: TGTGCCAGCAGCCAGGGAGGTACCGGGGAAAAACTGTTTTTT. Encoded protein: CASSQGGTGEKLFF.

The chain employs TRBV28 and TRBJ1-3; unclear D gene. The CDR3 has 10 amino acids. The V end was cut by 7 bases, the J end by 4 bases, with 2 bases between. Germline V gene data show CDR1 as MDHEN and CDR2 as SYDVKM. This CDR3 is CASIGNTIYF. DNA for the CDR3: TGTGCCAGCATAGGAAACACCATATATTTT.

The chain recombines TRBV5-8 with TRBJ1-5, with D uncertain. The CDR3 runs to 17 residues. Germline CDR1 and CDR2: SGHTS and YDEGEE. Trimming shortened V by 0 bases and J by 3 bases, and 16 bases separated the two germline ends. The CDR3 spells CASSLEYVAGDNQPQHF. In DNA form, the CDR3 reads TGTGCCAGCAGCTTGGAGTACGTTGCGGGAGACAATCAGCCCCAGCATTTT.

The gene calls are TRBV7-6 and TRBJ2-7; 7 nucleotides align to TRBD1. Trimming at V came to 0 bases and at J to 1 base, leaving 6 bases not matched to a gene. CDR1 and CDR2 (germline): SGHVS, FNYEAQ. The CDR3 runs to 16 residues. The CDR3 sequence: CASSLAGAGGSYEQYF. In DNA, the CDR3 is TGTGCCAGCAGCTTAGCAGGTGCAGGGGGATCCTACGAGCAGTACTTC. Full variable domain (remainder filled in from reference TRBV7-6 and TRBJ2-7): GAGVSQSPRYKVTKRGQDVALRCDPISGHVSLYWYRQALGQGPEFLTYFNYEAQQDKSGLPNDRFSAERPEGSISTLTIQRTEQRDSAMYRCASSLAGAGGSYEQYFGPGTRLTVT.

The V and J genes are TRBV19 and TRBJ1-1; TRBD1 agrees at 7 bases. The germline gives CDR1 LNHDA, CDR2 SQIVND (reference sequence). This CDR3 contains 16 residues. V lost 4 bases to trimming and J lost 4 bases; unmatched junction nucleotides: 12. CDR3 sequence: CASSTYPTGSATEAFF. The CDR3 region has the DNA TGTGCCAGTAGTACCTACCCGACAGGGTCGGCCACTGAAGCTTTCTTT. The whole variable domain, filled in from reference TRBV19 and TRBJ1-1, reads DGGITQSPKYLFRKEGQNVTLSCEQNLNHDAMYWYRQDPGQGLRLIYYSQIVNDFQKGDIAEGYSVSREKKESFPLTVTSAQKNPTAFYLCASSTYPTGSATEAFFGQGTRLTVV.

The genes are TRBV28 and TRBJ2-2; D might be TRBD1 (6 bases). CDR3 length: 14 residues. Trimming pared 4 bases from V and 1 base from J, leaving 7 bases between. Germline values: CDR1 MDHEN, CDR2 SYDVKM. The CDR3 region is CASSSGQNTGELFF. In DNA form, the CDR3 reads TGTGCCAGCAGTTCGGGACAGAACACCGGGGAGCTGTTTTTT.

The V call is TRBV28, the J call TRBJ2-7, with 11 bases fitting TRBD1. The CDR3 contains 15 residues. CDR1 and CDR2 from the germline V gene are MDHEN and SYDVKM. The ends lost 4 bases at V and 6 bases at J; junction bases unmatched: 8. Here the CDR3 DNA reads TGTGCCAGCAGTTCGCCTGGACAGGGGGCTTTCGAGCAGTACTTC. Protein sequence: CASSSPGQGAFEQYF.

The genes are TRBV7-2 and TRBJ1-2; D might be TRBD1 (5 bases). Germline CDR1 and CDR2: SGHTA and FQGNSA. V lost 1 base and J lost 7, with 16 bases in between. This CDR3 has 15 amino acids. The CDR3 nucleotides are TGTGCCAGCAGCTTAGACGGCAGGGCAAGTGCTGGCTACACCTTC. Protein sequence: CASSLDGRASAGYTF.

The chain couples TRBV18 to TRBJ2-7; 10 positions agree with TRBD2. The V and J ends lost 4 bases and 5 bases, in that order; junction bases with no gene match: 8. Germline CDR1 is KGHSH and CDR2 is LQKENI. The CDR3 contains 15 residues. The DNA for the CDR3 is TGTGCCAGCTCACGTTCTCTAGCGGGAGTCGACGAGCAGTACTTC. The encoded protein is CASSRSLAGVDEQYF. The entire variable domain, with the rest obtained from reference TRBV18 and TRBJ2-7, is as follows: NAGVMQNPRHLVRRRGQEARLRCSPMKGHSHVYWYRQLPEEGLKFMVYLQKENIIDESGMPKERFSAEFPKEGPSILRIQQVVRGDSAAYFCASSRSLAGVDEQYFGPGTRLTVT.

J is TRBJ2-2 and V is TRBV7-3, with TRBD1 identical over 8 bases. Germline CDR1 and CDR2: SGHTA and FQGTGA. This CDR3 has 17 residues. The J segment lost 4 bases and the V segment lost 2 bases, leaving 9 bases of the junction unmatched. CDR3 protein: CASSLSPPGGGTGELFF. The CDR3 DNA sequence: TGTGCCAGCAGCTTATCCCCGCCAGGGGGCGGCACCGGGGAGCTGTTTTTT.

This sequence joins TRBV28 and TRBJ1-2; the D gene is possibly TRBD1 (6 bases). Germline CDR1 reads MDHEN; CDR2 reads SYDVKM. This CDR3 is 13 amino acids long. V lost 7 bases to trimming and J lost 5 bases, with 14 bases between them. The CDR3 is CASTLWGPYGYTF. CDR3 in DNA: TGTGCCAGCACTCTCTGGGGGCCTTATGGCTACACCTTC.

This clone was seen only a few times. This sequence joins TRBV24-1 and TRBJ2-7; maybe TRBD1 (6 bases). Germline V gene lookup returns CDR1 KGHDR and CDR2 SFDVKD. V was clipped by 4 bases and J by 0 bases, with 21 bases between them. This CDR3 has 18 residues. CDR3 loop: CATSELLGWDKVSYEQYF. In DNA, the CDR3 is TGTGCCACCAGTGAACTATTAGGTTGGGACAAAGTCTCCTACGAGCAGTACTTC.

As DNA, the CDR3 is TGTGCCAGCAGCCAAGACAGGCCTCAAGAACTTCTCTATGGCTACACCTTC. This sequence encodes CASSQDRPQELLYGYTF. The chain combines TRBV3-1 (or the pseudogene TRBV3-2) with TRBJ1-2; no firm D call. Per the germline V gene, CDR1 is LGHDT and CDR2 is YNNKEL (reference sequence). The ends were cut back, 0 bases at V and 4 bases at J, with 18 bases in the middle. The CDR3 sequence is 17 residues long.

This clone was seen just once. V and J are TRBV21-1 and TRBJ2-5; the table names TRBD2, a call not compared with the DNA. TRBV21-1 is flagged as a pseudogene. CDR3 length: 14 residues. CDR3 sequence: CASLLLAAKETQYF. The CDR3 nucleotides are TGTGCCAGCCTCCTACTAGCGGCCAAAGAGACCCAGTACTTC.

The chain links TRBV19 to TRBJ2-7; maybe TRBD1 (6 bases). V lost 5 bases and J 2 bases, leaving 10 bases between the germline ends. Germline V gene sequence: CDR1 LNHDA, CDR2 SQIVND (reference sequence). CDR3 size: 13 residues. CDR3 nucleotides: TGTGCCAGTAGTGGTGCAGGGGCCTACGAGCAGTACTTC. Amino acids: CASSGAGAYEQYF.

This clone was seen a few times. The gene calls are TRBV20-1 and TRBJ1-2; D gene uncertain. The CDR3 extends over 11 amino acids. Trimming stripped 7 bases from V and 8 bases from J, with 14 bases between. Per the germline V gene, CDR1 is DFQATT and CDR2 is SNEGSKA (reference sequence). The CDR3 coding sequence is TGCAGTGTCCTCGAGCGGTGGGGCTACACCTTC. As protein: CSVLERWGYTF.

This chain joins TRBV29-1 and TRBJ2-7, with D perhaps matching TRBD1 (6 bases). The CDR3 length is 13 residues. The V end lost 6 bases, the J end lost 1 base, and 13 bases lay between the germline ends. Germline CDR1 is SQVTM and CDR2 is ANQGSEA. The CDR3, as DNA: TGCAGCGTGAGGACAGTGTGGTCCTACGAGCAGTACTTC. Translating gives CSVRTVWSYEQYF.

This sequence joins TRBV19 and TRBJ1-1; D is perhaps TRBD1 (6 bases). Trimming took 7 bases from V and 4 from J, leaving 28 bases between them. This CDR3 contains 18 residues. Germline V lookup: CDR1 LNHDA, CDR2 SQIVND (reference sequence). The CDR3 nucleotides are TGTGCCAGTAAAGCGCTGTTGGTCGGGGGGCAAACGGGCACTGAAGCTTTCTTT. This gives the protein CASKALLVGGQTGTEAFF.